This TCR beta chain came from a study of blood T cell repertoires in COVID-19. Patients of the Seattle cohort, enrolled during active infection, were followed longitudinally. As processed by the authors: The assay estimated nucleated cells by amplifying reference gene primers. Profiling relied on immunoSEQ multiplex PCR, and the TCRdb table lists in-frame clones only, not all of them. V and J calls and clone size are as listed in that table; D and trimming were resolved from the DNA. The sample holds about 120,000 clones, 90% seen once. With 3 bases removed from V and 4 bases from J, the gap between germline ends came to 12 bases. The CDR3 is made up of 14 amino acids. Germline CDR1 LNHDA, CDR2 SQIVND (reference sequence).

Material: peripheral blood. The chain combines TRBV19 with TRBJ1-2, with D possibly matching TRBD1 (5 bases). The TCR comes from a woman aged 55-70 years with COVID-19, enrolled during active disease. The CDR3 protein is CASSISGRRYGYTF. In DNA form, the CDR3 reads TGTGCCAGTAGTATTTCAGGGAGGCGCTATGGCTACACCTTC.